The clone carrying this T cell receptor (beta chain) was seen at least ten times. What it binds is not known. This sample is part of a study of post-analysis software for immune sequencing data. V was clipped by 5 bases and J by 7 bases; unmatched bases: 8. The CDR3 sequence is 14 residues long. Germline lookup yields CDR1 SGHVS and CDR2 FQNEAQ. cDNA libraries of TCR beta carried unique molecular identifiers. Out of roughly 0.85 to 11 million T cells, about 500,000 cDNA molecules were generated. TCRdb recomputed calls from the PCR reads with MiXCR, one row per CDR3 protein. The table lists under 200,000 distinct CDR3 sequences, roughly 28% of them singletons. General study findings and limits: TRBV5-6, TRBV5-1 and TRBV20-1 belonged to a set of roughly five TRBV segments that were more frequent in patients than controls. F-measure co-clustering was strong for batch-matched samples.

Material for sequencing was blood. The gene calls are TRBV7-8 and TRBJ1-2; 9 nucleotides line up with TRBD1. This TCR was sampled from a girl younger than 18 with multiple sclerosis. The CDR3 reads CASSPRTGVLGYTF. The CDR3 DNA is TGTGCCAGCAGCCCCAGGACAGGGGTCCTTGGCTACACCTTC. The variable domain in full, with the rest retrieved from reference TRBV7-8 and TRBJ1-2, is GAGVSQSPRYKVAKRGQDVALRCDPISGHVSLFWYQQALGQGPEFLTYFQNEAQLDKSGLPSDRFFAERPEGSVSTLKIQRTQQEDSAVYLCASSPRTGVLGYTFGSGTRLTVV.